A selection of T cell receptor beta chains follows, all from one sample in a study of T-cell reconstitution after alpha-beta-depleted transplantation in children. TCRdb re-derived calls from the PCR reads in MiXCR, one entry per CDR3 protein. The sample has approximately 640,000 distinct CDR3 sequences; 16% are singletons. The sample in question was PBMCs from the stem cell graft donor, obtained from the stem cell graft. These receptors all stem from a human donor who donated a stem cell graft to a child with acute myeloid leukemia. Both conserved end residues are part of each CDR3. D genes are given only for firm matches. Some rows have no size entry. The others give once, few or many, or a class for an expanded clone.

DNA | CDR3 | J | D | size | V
TGTGCCAGCAGTTACGATATTGGAACAGGGGGCCGTGGCTACACCTTC | CASSYDIGTGGRGYTF | TRBJ1-2 | TRBD1 | NA | TRBV6-5
TGTGCCAGCAGCCCAGGGGTTGGGAGGGAGACCCAGTACTTC | CASSPGVGRETQYF | TRBJ2-5 | NA | NA | TRBV7-8
TGCAGTGCTAGAGATCTTTCACGGGGGGGATCCGGGGAGCTGTTTTTT | CSARDLSRGGSGELFF | TRBJ2-2 | TRBD2 | few | TRBV20-1
TGTGCCAGCAGCCCCTGGACAGGGACCAATGAGCAGTTCTTC | CASSPWTGTNEQFF | TRBJ2-1 | TRBD1 | NA | TRBV7-9
TGTGCCAGCAGTTTCCCAACTAGCGGGGGCCCATACACCGGGGAGCTGTTTTTT | CASSFPTSGGPYTGELFF | TRBJ2-2 | TRBD2 | NA | TRBV3-1
TGTGCCACCAGCAACCCAGGGATCTCCTACGAGCAGTACTTC | CATSNPGISYEQYF | TRBJ2-7 | NA | few | TRBV15
TGTGCCAGCAGCCAAGGGACCACTAATGGGTATGGCTACACCTTC | CASSQGTTNGYGYTF | TRBJ1-2 | NA | few | TRBV4-2
TGCGCCAGCAAGGAGCGGCCCCAGGGGAATGAGCAGTTCTTC | CASKERPQGNEQFF | TRBJ2-1 | NA | NA | TRBV5-1
TGTGCCAGCTCACCATTGGCTCCAGCAGAGACCCAGTACTTC | CASSPLAPAETQYF | TRBJ2-5 | NA | NA | TRBV18
TGTGCCAGCCTCGACGGCGGGACTTCGCAAGAGACCCAGTACTTC | CASLDGGTSQETQYF | TRBJ2-5 | NA | few | TRBV7-8
TGCAGTGCTAGTCCAAGGGATGAGCAGTTCTTC | CSASPRDEQFF | TRBJ2-1 | NA | few | TRBV20-1
TGTGCCAGCAGTTGGGTTCCGGACAGGGGGCTTCAGCCCCAGCATTTT | CASSWVPDRGLQPQHF | TRBJ1-5 | TRBD1 | NA | TRBV2
TGTGCCACCAGTAAAACTAGCGGGGGGGCCATGGCAGATACGCAGTATTTT | CATSKTSGGAMADTQYF | TRBJ2-3 | TRBD2 | NA | TRBV24-1
TGTGCCAGCAGTGCTACAGGGGGAGCCAATCAGCCCCAGCATTTT | CASSATGGANQPQHF | TRBJ1-5 | TRBD1 | many | TRBV27
TGCAGCGTTGAGGACACCTACAATGAGCAGTTCTTC | CSVEDTYNEQFF | TRBJ2-1 | NA | few | TRBV29-1
TGCGCCAGCAGCTTGGAGGGACTAGGTAGCGAGACCCAGTACTTC | CASSLEGLGSETQYF | TRBJ2-5 | TRBD2 | few | TRBV5-1
TGCGCCAGCACCTCGACAGGCGGCACTGAAGCTTTCTTT | CASTSTGGTEAFF | TRBJ1-1 | NA | many | TRBV10-1
TGTGCCAGCAGTGACATGGGGACAGCCAACTATGGCTACACCTTC | CASSDMGTANYGYTF | TRBJ1-2 | TRBD1 | few | TRBV6-4
TGTGCCAGCAGCCCCGGAGGAGGGGTAAGCACAGATACGCAGTATTTT | CASSPGGGVSTDTQYF | TRBJ2-3 | NA | NA | TRBV7-8
TGCAGTGCTGGGGAAGGGAACACTGAAGCTTTCTTT | CSAGEGNTEAFF | TRBJ1-1 | NA | many | TRBV20-1
TGTGCCAGCAGCCTAGGAGGACAGGGGGCTTTGAACACTGAAGCTTTCTTT | CASSLGGQGALNTEAFF | TRBJ1-1 | TRBD1 | few | TRBV9
TGTGCCAGCAGCTTTGCGGGGGGTAACACTGGAAACACCATATATTTT | CASSFAGGNTGNTIYF | TRBJ1-3 | NA | NA | TRBV11-1
TGCGCCAGCAGCCAAAGTGCGGGGGCGATTAACGAAGCTTTCTTT | CASSQSAGAINEAFF | TRBJ1-1 | NA | few | TRBV4-1
TGCAGTGCTTTGCGACAGGAACCACCCCTCCACTTT | CSALRQEPPLHF | TRBJ1-6 | NA | many | TRBV20-1
TGTGCCACCAGTGTTACCAAGACAGGGTCCTACAATGAGCAGTTCTTC | CATSVTKTGSYNEQFF | TRBJ2-1 | TRBD1 | many | TRBV24-1
TGTGCCGTACTCGGCCCAGGGGAGAACACTGAAGCTTTCTTT | CAVLGPGENTEAFF | TRBJ1-1 | NA | NA | TRBV2
TGTGCCAGCAGTTTCCCTGAAGGGGGTAATTCACCCCTCCACTTT | CASSFPEGGNSPLHF | TRBJ1-6 | NA | NA | TRBV28
TGTGCCAGCAGAACGACAGGCCGGCGAGCCAAAAACATTCAGTACTTC | CASRTTGRRAKNIQYF | TRBJ2-4 | NA | NA | TRBV2
TGCAGTGCTAGAGATCCCAATGCAGATGGCTACACCTTC | CSARDPNADGYTF | TRBJ1-2 | NA | many | TRBV20-1
TGTGCCAGCAGCTTGGCGCAAAGGGACTACAATGAGCAGTTCTTC | CASSLAQRDYNEQFF | TRBJ2-1 | NA | NA | TRBV11-1
TGTGCCAGCAGTAGCACAGGGAATAAAAAACTGTTTTTT | CASSSTGNKKLFF | TRBJ1-4 | NA | NA | TRBV12-3/TRBV12-4
TGTGCCACCAGCAGAGATGGGGGGATTAACGAGCAGTACTTC | CATSRDGGINEQYF | TRBJ2-7 | NA | NA | TRBV15
TGCAGTGCTCAACCTAACAGGGTTCGCACTGAAGCTTTCTTT | CSAQPNRVRTEAFF | TRBJ1-1 | NA | many | TRBV20-1
TGTTCCAGCAGCGTAGGTCACAGGGTAAGAGCCGAGCAGTACTTC | CSSSVGHRVRAEQYF | TRBJ2-7 | NA | few | TRBV7-2
TGTGCCAGCAGTCCTAGGCGGGGCGGCAATCAGCCCCAGCATTTT | CASSPRRGGNQPQHF | TRBJ1-5 | NA | few | TRBV12-3/TRBV12-4
TGTGCCAGCAGTCCTAGGGGGTTAGCGCAGTATTTT | CASSPRGLAQYF | TRBJ2-3 | NA | few | TRBV12-3/TRBV12-4
TGTGCCAGCAGCGTCTCACGGACAGGGAGCCCTGGAAACACCATATATTTT | CASSVSRTGSPGNTIYF | TRBJ1-3 | TRBD1 | many | TRBV9
TGTGCCTGCTGTTTAGCGCGGCTAGAACGATTCCTGAACAATGAGCAGTTCTTC | CACCLARLERFLNNEQFF | TRBJ2-1 | NA | NA | TRBV2
TGTGCCAGCAGCTTCGTAGAAGATAGTACAGATACGCAGTATTTT | CASSFVEDSTDTQYF | TRBJ2-3 | NA | NA | TRBV7-9
TGTGCCAGCAGCAACGGGGCTTACATTCAGTACTTC | CASSNGAYIQYF | TRBJ2-4 | NA | many | TRBV12-3/TRBV12-4
TGTGCCACCAGCAGAGATCGCGGAGATAGCGGGGGAACTTTCTCTGGGGCCAACGTCCTGACTTTC | CATSRDRGDSGGTFSGANVLTF | TRBJ2-6 | TRBD2 | few | TRBV15
TGTGCCAGCAGCTCCCCGGGGGCCGATAACAATGAGCAGTTCTTC | CASSSPGADNNEQFF | TRBJ2-1 | NA | NA | TRBV5-6
TGTGCCAGCAGCGTACTGACTAGCGGGGCCCAGGGGAATGAGCAGTTCTTC | CASSVLTSGAQGNEQFF | TRBJ2-1 | TRBD2 | once | TRBV9
TGCAGTGCTAGTAAGGAGGCCTACGAGCAGTACTTC | CSASKEAYEQYF | TRBJ2-7 | NA | many | TRBV20-1
TGCGCCAGCAGCTTTCGTGAGTATGTGAATGAGCAGTTCTTC | CASSFREYVNEQFF | TRBJ2-1 | NA | few | TRBV5-1